This T cell receptor beta chain was recorded in a study of OX40 agonist ivuxolimab in advanced cancers. A note on this clone: At one end the junction does not follow the germline gene, possibly because of a read error.

This CDR3 is built from 14 residues. Germline CDR1 reads SSHAT; CDR2 reads FNYEAQ (reference sequence). Generated by immunoSEQ multiplex PCR, the TCRdb table keeps only in-frame clones and is missing some. This sample has about 110,000 clones; 89% occur once, and the top ten carry 0.25% to 0.3%. The rearrangement links TRBV7-7 to TRBJ2-2; the D is unclear. The source was CD4+ or CD8+ T cells sorted from blood, collected in a trial of the OX40 agonist ivuxolimab. The sequence derives from an adult with an advanced solid tumor such as melanoma, head and neck, liver or kidney cancer. CDR3: CASSPGVEAGELFF. The CDR3, as DNA: TGTGCTAGCAGCCCTGGGGTTGAGGCCGGGGAGCTGTTTTTT.